A single sample is the source of the 5 T cell receptor beta chains below, sequenced in a study of PD-1 blockade in classical Hodgkin lymphoma (dated by TCRdb to the early 2020s). Library preparation employed the immunoSEQ multiplex PCR assay. TCRdb re-hosts the immuneACCESS table, in-frame sequences only. Its copies lack some clones; in the studies checked, an unresolved V gene accounts for under half of them, and the cause for the rest is not known. The sample table records over 85,000 clones; roughly nine tenths of these occur just once. Roughly 3% of the sample rests with the top ten. This specimen's time point label, per the study, means: cycle 4 day 1 (C4D1), after 6 weeks of nivolumab. All trial patients had relapsed after autologous stem cell transplantation, with cohorts A, B and C differing in prior brentuximab vedotin exposure. The sample consisted of peripheral blood mononuclear cells (PBMCs), taken before the fourth cycle of nivolumab. These receptors originate from a human donor with classical Hodgkin lymphoma.

The V call is TRBV6-1, the J call TRBJ1-4; D unresolved. CDR3 size: 13 residues. Germline CDR1 and CDR2: MNHNS and SASEGT. With 7 bases removed from V and 3 bases from J, the gap between germline ends came to 9 bases. Here the CDR3 DNA reads TGTGCCAGCATGGGCAGATCTAATGAAAAACTGTTTTTT. Translating gives CASMGRSNEKLFF.

The chain uses TRBV7-2 and TRBJ2-5, with D unclear. The CDR3 spans 12 residues. V gave up 1 base and J gave up 9 bases, with 9 bases separating them. Germline CDR1 and CDR2: SGHTA and FQGNSA. The CDR3 coding sequence is TGTGCCAGCAGCTTAGACGGGTGGGCCCAGTACTTC. It codes for CASSLDGWAQYF.

The chain is built from TRBV23-1 and TRBJ2-7; D gene unclear. TRBV23-1 is noted as an ORF with a role that remains uncertain. This CDR3 is 15 amino acids long. V was trimmed by 2 bases and J by 0 bases, leaving 11 bases between them. The CDR3 spells CASSQTHRGSYEQYF. Here the CDR3 DNA reads TGCGCCAGCAGTCAAACTCACAGAGGCTCCTACGAGCAGTACTTC.

The chain links TRBV7-9 to TRBJ2-7; 9 bases agree with TRBD1. The CDR3 totals 15 residues. Unmatched junction bases numbered 6, after V lost 3 bases and J lost 3 bases. CDR1 SEHNR and CDR2 FQNEAQ come from the germline V gene (reference sequence). In nucleotides, the CDR3 is TGTGCCAGCAGCTTTCTAGAGGGACAGGGCTACGAGCAGTACTTC. As protein: CASSFLEGQGYEQYF.

The chain links TRBV6-5 to TRBJ1-4, with D perhaps matching TRBD1 (6 bases). This CDR3 region has 15 residues. Germline CDR1 and CDR2: MNHEY and SVGAGI. The ends were cut back, 5 bases at V and 1 base at J, with 11 bases in the middle. Here the CDR3 DNA reads TGTGCCAGCAGTATTATAGGGGGAACTAATGAAAAACTGTTTTTT. Translated, it gives CASSIIGGTNEKLFF.